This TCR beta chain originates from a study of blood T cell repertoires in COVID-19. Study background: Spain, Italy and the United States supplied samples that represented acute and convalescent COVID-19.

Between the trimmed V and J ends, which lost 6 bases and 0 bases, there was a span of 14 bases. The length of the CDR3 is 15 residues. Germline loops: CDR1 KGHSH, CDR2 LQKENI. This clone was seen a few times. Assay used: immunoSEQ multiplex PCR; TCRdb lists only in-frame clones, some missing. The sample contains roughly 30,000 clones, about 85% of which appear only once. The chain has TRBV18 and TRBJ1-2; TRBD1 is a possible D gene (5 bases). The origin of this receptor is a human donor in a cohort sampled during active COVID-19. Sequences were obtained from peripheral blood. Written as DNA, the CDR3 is TGTGCCAGCTCGACACGACAGAATGCTAACTATGGCTACACCTTC. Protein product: CASSTRQNANYGYTF. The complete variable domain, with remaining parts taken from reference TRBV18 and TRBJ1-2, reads NAGVMQNPRHLVRRRGQEARLRCSPMKGHSHVYWYRQLPEEGLKFMVYLQKENIIDESGMPKERFSAEFPKEGPSILRIQQVVRGDSAAYFCASSTRQNANYGYTFGSGTRLTVV.